This entry describes one T cell receptor beta chain. Unique molecular identifiers were incorporated into the prepared TCRbeta library. TCRdb reprocessed the PCR reads with MiXCR, giving one entry per CDR3 protein. The data show roughly 100,000 distinct CDR3 sequences, roughly 8.8% seen once. Trimming pared 3 bases from V and 8 bases from J, leaving 13 bases between. This CDR3 spans 13 amino acids. The germline V gene has CDR1 SQVTM and CDR2 ANQGSEA. This sample was included in a study of T-cell reconstitution after alpha-beta-depleted transplantation in children. The sample consisted of PBMCs from the stem cell graft donor, taken from the stem cell graft. This receptor was identified in a human donor who donated a stem cell graft to a child with congenital amegakaryocytic thrombocytopenia. The V call is TRBV29-1, the J call TRBJ1-4; a possible D gene is TRBD1 (6 bases). The CDR3 bases are TGCAGCGTTGATGGGGGCTACGAGGAAAAACTGTTTTTT. Translating gives CSVDGGYEEKLFF. Looking up the rest from reference TRBV29-1 and TRBJ1-4 gives the full variable domain: SAVISQKPSRDICQRGTSLTIQCQVDSQVTMMFWYRQQPGQSLTLIATANQGSEATYESGFVIDKFPISRPNLTFSTLTVSNMSPEDSSIYLCSVDGGYEEKLFFGSGTQLSVL.